This T cell receptor (beta chain) was captured in a study of blood T cell repertoires in COVID-19. V was shortened by 4 bases and J by 0 bases, with 12 bases between the two germline ends. Germline loops: CDR1 SQVTM, CDR2 ANQGSEA. The length of the CDR3 is 14 residues. Method: immunoSEQ multiplex PCR; TCRdb's copy keeps in-frame clones and lacks some. The sample contains approximately 260,000 clones, around nine tenths of which appear only once. The sample consisted of peripheral blood. This TCR derives from a woman aged 40 to 55 who had recovered from COVID-19. This chain connects TRBV29-1 to TRBJ1-2; possible D gene TRBD1, 6 bases. CDR3 region: CSVAGRTANYGYTF. The CDR3 nucleotides are TGCAGCGTTGCTGGCAGGACAGCTAACTATGGCTACACCTTC.